The T cell receptor beta chain described here comes from a study of shared clonotypes between healthy human individuals. Worth noting for this clone: Its antigen is unidentified.

Sequencing was performed with immunoSEQ multiplex PCR; in TCRdb, only in-frame clones are kept and a portion is missing. The top ten clones hold about 1.5% of a sample with about 1 million clones, about 76% of them seen once. There are 15 residues in the CDR3. Germline CDR1 MNHEY, CDR2 SMNVEV (reference sequence). The V gene lost 4 bases and the J gene lost 4 bases, with 16 bases spanning the gap. General study findings and limits: Larger estimated richness was generally recorded for naive subsets relative to memory subsets. Measured sharing among donors was expected to vary with sequencing depth.

The sequence was obtained from a man younger than 35 in good health. The sequencing input was memory CD4+ T cells sorted from blood. The subset: CD45RA-negative fraction. This chain joins TRBV27 and TRBJ1-1; tentative D call: TRBD1 (6 bases). The CDR3 region is CASSYRGLYGTEAFF. Written as DNA, the CDR3 is TGTGCCAGCAGTTACCGGGGGCTTTATGGCACTGAAGCTTTCTTT.